The subject of this entry is one T cell receptor beta chain. What it recognizes is unknown. Blood libraries mostly used roughly 500 ng genomic DNA, six replicates each. Profiling relied on immunoSEQ multiplex PCR, and the TCRdb table lists in-frame clones only, not all of them. The table records 70,000 to 95,000 clones, approximately 80% of them present only once. The sample belongs to a study of neoadjuvant anti-PD-1 for oral cavity cancer. Overall study context: Non-progressing patients received a fourth nivolumab dose near day 43, then surgery on days 50-56.

Study findings and constraints: Non-responders to neoadjuvant nivolumab had significantly more clonal PBMC T cells than responders.

The source is a person aged 35-79 years with oral cavity squamous cell carcinoma. The sequenced sample was PBMCs, obtained before nivolumab (anti-PD-1) treatment.

The CDR3 region is CASSLAHGIYEQYF. DNA for the CDR3: TGTGCCAGCAGCTTGGCGCACGGGATCTACGAGCAGTACTTC. The chain combines TRBV5-6 with TRBJ2-7, with a weak D call TRBD2 (5 bases). Germline loops: CDR1 SGHDT, CDR2 YYEEEE. Trimming removed 0 bases from V and 3 bases from J, with 10 bases in between. This CDR3 comprises 14 residues.